This paragraph covers one T cell receptor beta chain sequence. Germline CDR1 is SNHLY and CDR2 is FYNNEI. The V gene lost 6 bases and the J gene lost 8 bases, with 10 bases spanning the gap. The CDR3 contains 11 residues. The assay was immunoSEQ multiplex PCR, and TCRdb's table has in-frame clones only and misses some. The profile shows roughly 410,000 clones, 70% to 90% of them singletons. The entry originates in a study of blood T cell repertoires in COVID-19. In the study overall: Sites across the United States, Italy and Spain contributed samples from acute and convalescent COVID-19. PBMCs, B-cell-depleted T cells, or T cells were the source of the cDNA or gDNA that made up the material.

Sequenced material: peripheral blood. The chain is built from TRBV2 and TRBJ1-2; D is unresolved. This clonotype was sampled from a man between 40 and 49 years old with acute or convalescent COVID-19. DNA for the CDR3: TGTGCCAGCAGAACCGGTCTCGGCTACACCTTC. Protein: CASRTGLGYTF.